This T cell receptor (beta chain) was identified during a study of blood T cell repertoires in COVID-19. This CDR3 spans 15 amino acids. Trimming at V came to 2 bases and at J to 10 bases, leaving 10 bases not matched to a gene. From germline, CDR1 is SGHNT and CDR2 YENEEA. Original methodology: It was from reference gene primer amplification that nucleated cell counts were estimated. Only in-frame clones appear in the TCRdb table, and some are missing; sequencing was by immunoSEQ multiplex PCR. V, J and clone size are those of that table, while D and trimming were read from the DNA. Found here are about 180,000 clones, over 75% of them singletons; the top ten hold 9.8%.

The rearrangement links TRBV11-3 to TRBJ2-3; 9 bases match TRBD2. This sequence was found in a woman aged 80 or over with acute or convalescent COVID-19. The sequencing input was peripheral blood. CDR3 nucleotide sequence: TGTGCCAGCAGCTTATCAGGGGCGGGAGGGCTAGCGCAGTATTTT. Protein product: CASSLSGAGGLAQYF.